This T cell receptor gamma chain was sequenced in a study of Vδ1+ human thymocytes. Study results and limitations: Highly polyclonal TRG and TRD repertoires with Gaussian CDR3 length distributions appeared in thymus. Despite high sort purity, about 20% of thymic T cell receptor delta sequences were Vdelta2.

Sequences come from RNA converted to cDNA by reverse transcription. CDR3 amplicons came from multiplex PCR with pooled V-gene forward and constant-region reverse primers. TCRdb applied CATT to the multiplex PCR reads for clone calling. Of 35,000 or so gamma-chain clones listed, 20% were seen once; the top ten hold roughly 2%. Remarks on this clone: The antigen is not known.

The ends lost 3 bases at V and 13 bases at J; junction bases unmatched: 3. Germline CDR1 GITISATS, CDR2 ISYDGTV (reference sequence). The CDR3 has 9 residues. Thymocytes were sorted as CD3+ TCRVdelta1+ TCRVdelta2- after alphabeta T cell depletion. The clonotype comes from a girl less than two years old who had congenital heart surgery. The chain couples TRGV9 to TRGJ1 or TRGJ2. Sequenced material: Vdelta1+ gamma-delta thymocytes from the thymus. As to subset: FACS-sorted CD3+ TCRalphabeta- TCRVdelta1+ TCRVdelta2- thymocytes. CDR3 sequence (DNA): TGTGCCTTGTGGGAGTATAAACTCTTT. Translated: CALWEYKLF.